The source of this T cell receptor beta chain is a study of blood T cell repertoires in COVID-19. The overall study: The United States, Italy and Spain provided the acute and convalescent COVID-19 samples. PBMCs, B-cell-depleted T cells, or T cells provided the cDNA or gDNA that made up the material.

Trimming removed 3 bases from V and 0 bases from J, with 8 bases in between. Germline lookup yields CDR1 MDHEN and CDR2 SYDVKM. The CDR3 runs 15 residues. As originally analysed: Scientists estimated how many nucleated cells there were by amplifying reference gene primers. Data came from immunoSEQ multiplex PCR; TCRdb stores just in-frame clones and leaves some out. That table supplies the V and J calls and clone size; D and trimming were determined from the DNA. The data hold about 210,000 clones, with about 90% observed a single time. The material sequenced was peripheral blood. This sequence was found in a man younger than 45 with acute or convalescent COVID-19. The V gene is TRBV28, the J gene TRBJ1-4, with D perhaps TRBD1 (5 bases). The CDR3 nucleotides read TGTGCCAGCAGTTTTGGGGCAGCAACTAATGAAAAACTGTTTTTT. It encodes CASSFGAATNEKLFF.